The present TCR beta chain was sequenced within a study of CD8 T cells in ankylosing spondylitis. Study results and limitations: According to the report, clones linked to the disease were significantly enriched in matched synovial fluid samples taken from ankylosing spondylitis patients. Existing reports had already noted some motif variants in reactive arthritis synovial fluid and blood. What appeared characteristic of ankylosing spondylitis blood was a TCR beta motif of fewer than ten highly homologous variants.

Germline values: CDR1 LGHNA, CDR2 YNFKEQ. V was trimmed by 1 base and J by 2 bases, leaving 12 bases between them. CDR3 length: 15 amino acids. Construction of TCR beta libraries was performed using quantitative 5'-RACE with molecular barcodes. MiXCR was run by TCRdb on the 5' RACE reads, yielding one entry per CDR3 protein. The sample records 700,000 or so distinct CDR3 sequences, roughly 19% being singletons. This clonotype came up a few times. Antigen specificity is unknown. Specimen: blood, either unsorted or a sorted T cell fraction (not recorded which). The source is a male donor with ankylosing spondylitis. This chain connects TRBV4-2 to TRBJ2-7; D not certain. The CDR3 region is CASSQVVARPYEQYF. DNA of the CDR3: TGTGCCAGCAGCCAAGTGGTCGCCAGACCCTACGAGCAGTACTTC.